This entry features one T cell receptor (beta chain) sequence. These data come from a study of blood T cell repertoires in COVID-19. V was pared by 0 bases and J by 5 bases, with 14 bases between. The CDR3 is made up of 15 amino acids. Germline V gives CDR1 MNHNY, CDR2 SVGAGI (reference sequence). Sequenced by immunoSEQ multiplex PCR; TCRdb stores in-frame clones only, minus some. The sample lists about 75,000 clones, 60% to 85% occurring once. The TCR comes from a woman older than 75 with active or convalescent COVID-19. The rearrangement links TRBV6-6 to TRBJ2-7; a possible D gene is TRBD1 (6 bases). The specimen was peripheral blood. CDR3 sequence reads: CASSYSLTGGHEQYF. CDR3 DNA: TGTGCCAGCAGTTACTCACTTACTGGGGGCCACGAGCAGTACTTC.